This T cell receptor (beta chain) was retrieved from a study of T cell changes during pregnancy in multiple sclerosis. The repertoire was sequenced with immunoSEQ multiplex PCR; TCRdb's copy has only in-frame clones and lacks some. Of 70,000 to 90,000 clones listed, around 95% were seen once; the top ten hold approximately 0.79%. V was pared by 3 bases and J by 7 bases, with 16 bases between. Germline values: CDR1 SGHRS, CDR2 YFSETQ. CDR3 length equals 15 residues. This sequence joins TRBV5-1 and TRBJ1-4, with D tentatively TRBD1 (5 bases). This clonotype originated in a female donor in good health, enrolled as a control in a pregnancy study. This material consisted of peripheral blood, taken in the second trimester of pregnancy. In DNA, the CDR3 is TGCGCCAGCAGCTCCCAGGGTAGGGAGGGTGAAAAACTGTTTTTT. Residues: CASSSQGREGEKLFF.